This TCR beta chain is from a study of low-dose radiotherapy and immunotherapy resistance in tumors. Study information: Radiation delivery to Cohort 1 consisted of 0.5 Gy per fraction every 2 weeks, summing to 6.5 Gy. Intravenous cyclophosphamide 200 mg/m2 was given every two weeks, one day before radiation and immunotherapy.

This clonotype was seen ten or more times. One end of the junction is discordant with germline, which a read error may explain. TRAV- and TRBV-specific primers were used for first-strand cDNA, which covered alpha and beta chains. A constant-region primer paired with the V-primer adapter amplified TCRs over approximately 19 PCR cycles. Through in vitro transcription, the mRNA that had been isolated was amplified. TCRdb passed the reads through MiXCR, listing each CDR3 protein once. The top ten clones hold approximately 4% of a sample with about 97,000 distinct CDR3 sequences, less than 25% of them seen once. Time point meaning: after trial treatment. Specified treatment: LDRT plus nivolumab, ipilimumab, low-dose cyclophosphamide and aspirin (RACIN trial). The CDR3 has 15 amino acids.

This TCR derives from a male donor with prostate cancer. The sequenced sample was PBMCs, obtained after low-dose radiotherapy plus immunotherapy. The rearrangement links TRBV12-3 or TRBV12-4 to TRBJ2-2, with TRBD1 matching over 8 bases. DNA for the CDR3: TGTGCCAGCACTTTACTGGACAGGGTTAGCGGGGAGCTGTTTTTT. This translates into CASTLLDRVSGELFF.